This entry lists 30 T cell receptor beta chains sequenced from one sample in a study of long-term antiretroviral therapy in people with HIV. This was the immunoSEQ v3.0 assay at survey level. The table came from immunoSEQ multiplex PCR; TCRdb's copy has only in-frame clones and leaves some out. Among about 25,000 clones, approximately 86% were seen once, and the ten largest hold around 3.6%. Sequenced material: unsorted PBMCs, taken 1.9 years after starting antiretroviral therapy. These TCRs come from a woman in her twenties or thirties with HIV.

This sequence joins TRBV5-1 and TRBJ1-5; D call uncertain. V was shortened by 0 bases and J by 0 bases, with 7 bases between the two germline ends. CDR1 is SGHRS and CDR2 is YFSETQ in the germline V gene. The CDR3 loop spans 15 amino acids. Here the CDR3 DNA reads TGCGCCAGCAGCTTGGAAGGGAATAGCAATCAGCCCCAGCATTTT. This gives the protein CASSLEGNSNQPQHF.

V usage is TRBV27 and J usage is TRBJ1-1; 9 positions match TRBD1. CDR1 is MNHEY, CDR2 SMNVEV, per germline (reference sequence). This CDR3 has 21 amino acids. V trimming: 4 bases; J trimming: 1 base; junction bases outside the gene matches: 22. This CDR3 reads CASSSKNPEQGARGWNTEAFF. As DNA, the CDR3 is TGTGCCAGCAGTTCGAAAAACCCAGAACAGGGGGCCCGGGGGTGGAACACTGAAGCTTTCTTT.

The CDR3 sequence: CASSSEGGLGEQFF. Written as DNA, the CDR3 is TGTGCCAGCAGCAGTGAAGGGGGACTAGGTGAGCAGTTCTTC. The rearrangement links TRBV6-1 to TRBJ2-1; the match to TRBD2 covers 8 bases. The CDR3 spans 14 residues. CDR1 and CDR2 (germline): MNHNS, SASEGT. V dropped 6 bases and J dropped 9; count of bases not matched to a gene: 10.

This CDR3 is CASSHPISGGPLQETQYF. CDR3 in DNA: TGCGCCAGCAGCCACCCTATTAGCGGGGGGCCGTTACAAGAGACCCAGTACTTC. The chain uses TRBV4-1 and TRBJ2-5, with 10 bases matching TRBD2. Losses at the gene ends were 3 bases for V and 2 bases for J; bases not matched to a gene: 12. Germline CDR1 and CDR2: MGHRA and YSYEKL. CDR3 size: 18 residues.

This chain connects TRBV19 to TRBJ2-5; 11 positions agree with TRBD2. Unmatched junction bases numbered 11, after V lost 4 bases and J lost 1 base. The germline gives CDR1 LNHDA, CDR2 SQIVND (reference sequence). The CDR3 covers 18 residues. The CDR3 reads CASSTASTSGGPQETQYF. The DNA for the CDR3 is TGTGCCAGTAGTACGGCCTCTACTAGCGGGGGACCCCAAGAGACCCAGTACTTC.

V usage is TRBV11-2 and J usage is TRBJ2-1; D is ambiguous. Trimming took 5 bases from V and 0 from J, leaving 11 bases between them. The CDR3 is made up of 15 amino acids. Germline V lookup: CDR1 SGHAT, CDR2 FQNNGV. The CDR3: CASSHTASSYNEQFF. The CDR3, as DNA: TGTGCCAGCAGCCATACTGCAAGCTCCTACAATGAGCAGTTCTTC.

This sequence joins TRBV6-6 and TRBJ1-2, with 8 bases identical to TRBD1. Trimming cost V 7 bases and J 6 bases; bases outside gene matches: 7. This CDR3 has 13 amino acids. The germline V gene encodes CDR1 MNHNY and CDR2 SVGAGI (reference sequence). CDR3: CASTLRGLDGYTF. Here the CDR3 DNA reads TGTGCCAGCACCCTCAGGGGGCTCGATGGCTACACCTTC.

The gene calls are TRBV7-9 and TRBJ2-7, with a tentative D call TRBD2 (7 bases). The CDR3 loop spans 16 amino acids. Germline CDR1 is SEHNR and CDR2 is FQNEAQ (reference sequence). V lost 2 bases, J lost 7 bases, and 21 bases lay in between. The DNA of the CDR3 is TGTGCCAGCAGCTTATCCTTAGGCCGGGGGGCCAGGGAGCAGTACGTC. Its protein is CASSLSLGRGAREQYV.

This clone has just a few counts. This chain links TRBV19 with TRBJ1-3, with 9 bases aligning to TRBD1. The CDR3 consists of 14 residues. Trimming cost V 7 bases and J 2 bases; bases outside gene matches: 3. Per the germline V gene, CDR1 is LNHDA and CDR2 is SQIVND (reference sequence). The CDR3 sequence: CASTRQGAGNTIYF. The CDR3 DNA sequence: TGTGCCAGTACCCGACAGGGGGCTGGAAACACCATATATTTT.

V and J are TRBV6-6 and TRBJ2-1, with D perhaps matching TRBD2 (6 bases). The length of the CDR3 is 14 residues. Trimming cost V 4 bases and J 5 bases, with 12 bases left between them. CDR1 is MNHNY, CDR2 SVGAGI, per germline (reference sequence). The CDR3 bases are TGTGCCAGCAGTTTATACGGGGGAGACAATGAGCAGTTCTTC. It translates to CASSLYGGDNEQFF.

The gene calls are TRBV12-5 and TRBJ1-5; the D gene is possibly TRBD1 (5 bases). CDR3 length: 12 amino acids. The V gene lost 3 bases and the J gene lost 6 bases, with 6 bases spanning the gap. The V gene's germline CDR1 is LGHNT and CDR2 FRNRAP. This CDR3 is CASGFGGQPQHF. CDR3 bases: TGTGCTAGTGGTTTTGGGGGTCAGCCCCAGCATTTT.

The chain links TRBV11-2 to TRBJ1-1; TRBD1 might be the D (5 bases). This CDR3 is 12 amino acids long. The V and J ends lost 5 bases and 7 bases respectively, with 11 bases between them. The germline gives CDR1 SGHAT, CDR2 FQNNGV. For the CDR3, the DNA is TGTGCCAGCAGCACTAGCGGGGGTGAAGCTTTCTTT. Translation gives CASSTSGGEAFF.

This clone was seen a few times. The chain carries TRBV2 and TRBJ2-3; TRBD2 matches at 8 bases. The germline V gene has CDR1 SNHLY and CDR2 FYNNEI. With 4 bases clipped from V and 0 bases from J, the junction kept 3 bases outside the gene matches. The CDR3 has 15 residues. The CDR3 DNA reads TGTGCCAGCAGTGTTAGCGGGGCTAGCACAGATACGCAGTATTTT. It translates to CASSVSGASTDTQYF.

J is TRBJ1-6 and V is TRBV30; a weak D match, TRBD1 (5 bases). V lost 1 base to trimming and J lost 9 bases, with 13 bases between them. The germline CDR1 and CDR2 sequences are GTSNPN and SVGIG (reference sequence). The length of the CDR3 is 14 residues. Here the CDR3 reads CAWSDAGFISPLHF. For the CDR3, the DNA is TGTGCCTGGAGTGACGCAGGGTTTATTTCACCCCTCCACTTT.

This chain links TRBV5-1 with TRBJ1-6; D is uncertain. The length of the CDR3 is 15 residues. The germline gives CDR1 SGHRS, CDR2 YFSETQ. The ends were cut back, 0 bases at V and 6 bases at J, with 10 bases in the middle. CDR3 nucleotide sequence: TGCGCCAGCAGCTTGGTCGCCAGCAGTAATTCACCCCTCCACTTT. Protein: CASSLVASSNSPLHF.

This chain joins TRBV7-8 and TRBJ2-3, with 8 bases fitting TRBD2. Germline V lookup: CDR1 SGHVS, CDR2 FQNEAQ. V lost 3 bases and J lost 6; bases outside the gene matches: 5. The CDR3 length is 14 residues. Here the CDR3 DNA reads TGTGCCAGCAGCTTTAGCAGCGGGGGTGATACGCAGTATTTT. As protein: CASSFSSGGDTQYF.

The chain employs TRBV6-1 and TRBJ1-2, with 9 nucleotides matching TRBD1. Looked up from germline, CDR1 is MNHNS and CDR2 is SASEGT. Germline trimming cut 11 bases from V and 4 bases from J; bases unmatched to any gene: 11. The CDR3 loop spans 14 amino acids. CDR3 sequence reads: CAGGPGQGVYGYTF. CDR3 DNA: TGTGCCGGGGGGCCGGGACAGGGAGTCTATGGCTACACCTTC.

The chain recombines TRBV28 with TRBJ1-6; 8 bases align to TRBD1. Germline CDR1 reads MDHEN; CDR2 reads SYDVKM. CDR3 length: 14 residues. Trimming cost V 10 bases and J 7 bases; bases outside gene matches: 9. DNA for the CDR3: TGTGCCACCGAGAACAGGGGGGGAAATTCACCCCTCCACTTT. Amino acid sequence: CATENRGGNSPLHF.

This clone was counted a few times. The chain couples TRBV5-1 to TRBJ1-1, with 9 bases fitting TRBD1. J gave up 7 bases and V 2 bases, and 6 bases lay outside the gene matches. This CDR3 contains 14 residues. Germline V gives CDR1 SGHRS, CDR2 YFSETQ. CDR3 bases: TGCGCCAGCAGCTTCTACAGGGGGCGAGATGAAGCTTTCTTT. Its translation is CASSFYRGRDEAFF.

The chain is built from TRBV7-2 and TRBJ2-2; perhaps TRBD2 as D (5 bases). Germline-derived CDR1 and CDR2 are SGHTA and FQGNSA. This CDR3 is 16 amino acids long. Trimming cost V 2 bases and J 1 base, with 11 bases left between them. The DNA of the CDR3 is TGTGCCAGCAGCTTACGGCTAGCCAAGAACACCGGGGAGCTGTTTTTT. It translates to CASSLRLAKNTGELFF.

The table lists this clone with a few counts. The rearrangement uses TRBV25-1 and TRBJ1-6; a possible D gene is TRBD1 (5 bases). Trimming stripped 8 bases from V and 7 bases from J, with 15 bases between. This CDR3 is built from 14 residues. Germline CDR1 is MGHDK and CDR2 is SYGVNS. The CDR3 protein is CASVAGPRNSPLHF. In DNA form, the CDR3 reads TGTGCCAGCGTGGCGGGACCGAGAAATTCACCCCTCCACTTT.

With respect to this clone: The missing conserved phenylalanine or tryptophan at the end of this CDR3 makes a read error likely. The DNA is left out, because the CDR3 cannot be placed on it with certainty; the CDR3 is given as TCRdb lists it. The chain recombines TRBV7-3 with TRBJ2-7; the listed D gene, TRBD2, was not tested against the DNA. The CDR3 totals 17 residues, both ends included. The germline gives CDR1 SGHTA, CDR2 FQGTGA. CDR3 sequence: CASSLTPRKNYIPGSEI.

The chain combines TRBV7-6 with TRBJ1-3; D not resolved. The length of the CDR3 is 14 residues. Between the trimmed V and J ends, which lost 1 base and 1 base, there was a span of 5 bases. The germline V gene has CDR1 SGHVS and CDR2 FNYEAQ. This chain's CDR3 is CASSLERSGNTIYF. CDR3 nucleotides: TGTGCCAGCAGCTTAGAGCGGTCTGGAAACACCATATATTTT.

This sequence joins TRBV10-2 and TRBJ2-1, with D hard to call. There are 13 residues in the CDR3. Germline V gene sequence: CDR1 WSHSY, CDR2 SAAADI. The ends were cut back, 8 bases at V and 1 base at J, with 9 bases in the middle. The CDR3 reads CASARISYNEQFF. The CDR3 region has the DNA TGCGCCAGCGCGAGGATATCCTACAATGAGCAGTTCTTC.

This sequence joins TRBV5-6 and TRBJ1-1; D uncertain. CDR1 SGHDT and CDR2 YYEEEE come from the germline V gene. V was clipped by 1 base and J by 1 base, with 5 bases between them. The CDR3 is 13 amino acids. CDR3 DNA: TGTGCCAGCAGCTTGACTGCGAACACTGAAGCTTTCTTT. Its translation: CASSLTANTEAFF.

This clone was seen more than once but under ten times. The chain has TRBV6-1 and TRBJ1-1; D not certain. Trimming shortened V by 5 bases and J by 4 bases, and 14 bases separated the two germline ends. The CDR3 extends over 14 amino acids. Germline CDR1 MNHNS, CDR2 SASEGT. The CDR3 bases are TGTGCCAGCAGTCCGTTCTTTTCGGCCACTGAAGCTTTCTTT. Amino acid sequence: CASSPFFSATEAFF.

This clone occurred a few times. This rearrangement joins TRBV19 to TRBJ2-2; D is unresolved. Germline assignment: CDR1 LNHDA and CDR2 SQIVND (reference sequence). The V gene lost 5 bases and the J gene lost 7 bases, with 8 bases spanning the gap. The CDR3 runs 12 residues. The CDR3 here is CASSVSGGELFF. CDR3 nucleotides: TGTGCCAGTAGTGTGTCGGGCGGGGAGCTGTTTTTT.

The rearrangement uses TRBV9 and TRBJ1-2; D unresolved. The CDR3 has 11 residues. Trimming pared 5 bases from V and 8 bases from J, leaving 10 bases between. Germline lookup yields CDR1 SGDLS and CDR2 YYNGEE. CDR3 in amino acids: CASRDAQGYTF. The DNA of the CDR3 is TGTGCCAGCAGGGACGCACAAGGCTACACCTTC. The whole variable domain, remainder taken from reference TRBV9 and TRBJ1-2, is DSGVTQTPKHLITATGQRVTLRCSPRSGDLSVYWYQQSLDQGLQFLIQYYNGEERAKGNILERFSAQQFPDLHSELNLSSLELGDSALYFCASRDAQGYTFGSGTRLTVV.

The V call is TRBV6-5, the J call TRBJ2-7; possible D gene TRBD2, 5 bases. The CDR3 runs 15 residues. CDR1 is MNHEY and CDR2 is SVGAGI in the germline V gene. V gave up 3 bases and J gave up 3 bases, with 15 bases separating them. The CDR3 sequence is CASSYGLAPLYEQYF. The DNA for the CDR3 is TGTGCCAGCAGTTATGGTCTAGCTCCACTCTACGAGCAGTACTTC.

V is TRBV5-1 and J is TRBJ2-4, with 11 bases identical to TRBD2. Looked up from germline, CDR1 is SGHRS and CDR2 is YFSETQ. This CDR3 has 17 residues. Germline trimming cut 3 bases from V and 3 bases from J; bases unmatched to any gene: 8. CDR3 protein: CASSSGTSGAYKNIQYF. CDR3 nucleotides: TGCGCCAGCAGCTCTGGGACTAGCGGAGCTTACAAAAACATTCAGTACTTC.